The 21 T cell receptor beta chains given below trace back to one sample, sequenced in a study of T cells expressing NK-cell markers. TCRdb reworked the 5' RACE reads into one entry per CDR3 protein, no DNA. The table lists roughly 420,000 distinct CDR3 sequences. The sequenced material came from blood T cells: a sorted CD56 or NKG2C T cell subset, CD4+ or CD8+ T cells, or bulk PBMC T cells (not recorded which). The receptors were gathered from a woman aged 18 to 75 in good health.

CDR3 in amino acids: CSVVWGNEQFF. The chain links TRBV29-1 to TRBJ2-1. Germline V gives CDR1 SQVTM, CDR2 ANQGSEA. The CDR3 spans 11 residues.

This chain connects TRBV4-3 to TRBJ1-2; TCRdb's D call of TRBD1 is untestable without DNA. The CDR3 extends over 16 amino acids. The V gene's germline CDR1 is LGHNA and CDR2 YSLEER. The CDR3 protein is CASSLLRDTSNYGYTF.

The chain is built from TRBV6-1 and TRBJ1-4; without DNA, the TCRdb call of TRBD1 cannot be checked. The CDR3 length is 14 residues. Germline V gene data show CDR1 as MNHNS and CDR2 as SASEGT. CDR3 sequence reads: CATYRDRGYEKLFF.

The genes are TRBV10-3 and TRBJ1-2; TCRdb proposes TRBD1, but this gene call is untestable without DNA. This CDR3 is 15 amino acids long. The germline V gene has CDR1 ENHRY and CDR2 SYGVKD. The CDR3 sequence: CAISEFGGIDYGYTF.

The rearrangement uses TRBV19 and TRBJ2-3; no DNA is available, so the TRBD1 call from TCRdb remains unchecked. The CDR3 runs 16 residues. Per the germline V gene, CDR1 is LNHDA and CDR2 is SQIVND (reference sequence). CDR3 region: CASSILGGSYTDTQYF.

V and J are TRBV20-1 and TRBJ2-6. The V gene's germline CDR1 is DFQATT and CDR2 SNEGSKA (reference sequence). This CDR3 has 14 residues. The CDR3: CSARTVSGANVLTF.

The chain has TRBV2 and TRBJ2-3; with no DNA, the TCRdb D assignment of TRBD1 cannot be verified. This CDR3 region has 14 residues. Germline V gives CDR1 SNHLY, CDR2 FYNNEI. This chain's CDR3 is CATQSGRRVDTQYF.

CDR3 in amino acids: CASSEGDSPNEKLFF. The rearrangement links TRBV5-1 to TRBJ1-4; there is no DNA to check the TCRdb D call of TRBD1. The germline V gene encodes CDR1 SGHRS and CDR2 YFSETQ. This CDR3 has 15 residues.

The CDR3 protein is CASSPRAGLPAGEQYF. The chain links TRBV7-9 to TRBJ2-7; checking the TCRdb D call of TRBD2 is not possible without DNA. From germline, CDR1 is SEHNR and CDR2 FQNEAQ (reference sequence). The CDR3 consists of 16 residues.

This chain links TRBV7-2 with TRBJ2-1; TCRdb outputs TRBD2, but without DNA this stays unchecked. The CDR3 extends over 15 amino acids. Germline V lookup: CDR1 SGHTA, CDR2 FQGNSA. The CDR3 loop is CASSTRAGGVVEQFF.

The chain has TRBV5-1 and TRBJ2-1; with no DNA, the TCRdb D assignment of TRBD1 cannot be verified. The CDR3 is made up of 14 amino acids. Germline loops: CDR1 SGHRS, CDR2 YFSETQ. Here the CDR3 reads CASSLVPAGNEQFF.

This chain's CDR3 is CSARDGAGEVGELFF. V is TRBV20-1 and J is TRBJ2-2; there is no DNA to check the TCRdb D call of TRBD2. This CDR3 is 15 amino acids long. The germline V gene has CDR1 DFQATT and CDR2 SNEGSKA (reference sequence).

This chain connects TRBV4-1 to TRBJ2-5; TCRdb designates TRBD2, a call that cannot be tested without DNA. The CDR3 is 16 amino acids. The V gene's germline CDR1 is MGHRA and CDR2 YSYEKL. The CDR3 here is CASSRGLAGAQETQYF.

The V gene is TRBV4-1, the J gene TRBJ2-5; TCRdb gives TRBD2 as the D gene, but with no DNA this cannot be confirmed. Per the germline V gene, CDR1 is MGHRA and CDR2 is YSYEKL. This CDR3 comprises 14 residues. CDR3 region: CASSPGFGEETQYF.

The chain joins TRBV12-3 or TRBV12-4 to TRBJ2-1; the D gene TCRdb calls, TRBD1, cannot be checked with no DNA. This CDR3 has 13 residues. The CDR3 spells CASRTGTYNEQFF.

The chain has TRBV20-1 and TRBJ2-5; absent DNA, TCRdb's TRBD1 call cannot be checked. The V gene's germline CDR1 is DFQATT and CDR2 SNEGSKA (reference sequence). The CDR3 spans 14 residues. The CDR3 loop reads CSARDEGLWETQYF.

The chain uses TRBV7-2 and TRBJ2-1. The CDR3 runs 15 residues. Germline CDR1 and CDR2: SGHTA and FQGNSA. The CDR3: CASSLRQAAYNEQFF.

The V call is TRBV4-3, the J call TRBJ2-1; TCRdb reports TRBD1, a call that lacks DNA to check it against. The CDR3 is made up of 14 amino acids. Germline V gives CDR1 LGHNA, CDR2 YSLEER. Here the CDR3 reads CASSHRGLYNEQFF.

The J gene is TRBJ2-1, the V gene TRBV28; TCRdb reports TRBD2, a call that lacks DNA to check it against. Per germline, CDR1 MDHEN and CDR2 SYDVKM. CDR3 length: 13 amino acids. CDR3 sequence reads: CASTPGPPFAQFF.

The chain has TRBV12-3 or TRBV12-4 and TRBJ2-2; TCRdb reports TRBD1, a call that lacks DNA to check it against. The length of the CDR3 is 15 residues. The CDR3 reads CASSTGTVNTGELFF.

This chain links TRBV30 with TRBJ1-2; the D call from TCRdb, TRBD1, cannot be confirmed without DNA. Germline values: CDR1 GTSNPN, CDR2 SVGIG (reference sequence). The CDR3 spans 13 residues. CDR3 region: CAWRDRGDYGYTF.